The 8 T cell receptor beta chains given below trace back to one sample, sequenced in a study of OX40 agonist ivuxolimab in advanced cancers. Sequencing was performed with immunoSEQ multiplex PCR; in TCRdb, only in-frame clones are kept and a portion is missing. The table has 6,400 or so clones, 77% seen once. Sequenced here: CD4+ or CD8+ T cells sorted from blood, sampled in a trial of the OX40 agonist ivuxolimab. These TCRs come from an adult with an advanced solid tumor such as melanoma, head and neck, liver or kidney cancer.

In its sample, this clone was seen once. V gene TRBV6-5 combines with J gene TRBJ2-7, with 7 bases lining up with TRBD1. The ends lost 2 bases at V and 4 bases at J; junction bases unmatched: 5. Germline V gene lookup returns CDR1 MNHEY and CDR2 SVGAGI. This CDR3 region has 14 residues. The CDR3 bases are TGTGCCAGCAGTTACGTTCCAGGGGGTTACGAGCAGTACTTC. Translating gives CASSYVPGGYEQYF.

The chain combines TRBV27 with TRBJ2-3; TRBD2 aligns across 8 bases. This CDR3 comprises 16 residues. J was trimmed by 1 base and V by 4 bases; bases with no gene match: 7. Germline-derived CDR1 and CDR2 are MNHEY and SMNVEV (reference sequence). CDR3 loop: CASSSSAGVGTDTQYF. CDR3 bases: TGTGCCAGCAGTTCTTCAGCGGGAGTCGGCACAGATACGCAGTATTTT.

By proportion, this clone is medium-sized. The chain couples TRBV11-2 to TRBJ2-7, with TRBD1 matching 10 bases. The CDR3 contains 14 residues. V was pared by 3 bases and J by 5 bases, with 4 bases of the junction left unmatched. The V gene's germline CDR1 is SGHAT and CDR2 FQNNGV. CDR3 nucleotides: TGTGCCAGCAGCTTCGGACAGGGGGATCACGAGCAGTACTTC. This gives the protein CASSFGQGDHEQYF.

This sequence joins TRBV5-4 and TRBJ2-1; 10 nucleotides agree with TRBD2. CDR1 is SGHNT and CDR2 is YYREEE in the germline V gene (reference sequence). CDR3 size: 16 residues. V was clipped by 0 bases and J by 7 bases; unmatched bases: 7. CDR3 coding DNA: TGTGCCAGCAGCTTGGCCCAAGCGGGAGGGAGGAATGAGCAGTTCTTC. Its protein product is CASSLAQAGGRNEQFF.

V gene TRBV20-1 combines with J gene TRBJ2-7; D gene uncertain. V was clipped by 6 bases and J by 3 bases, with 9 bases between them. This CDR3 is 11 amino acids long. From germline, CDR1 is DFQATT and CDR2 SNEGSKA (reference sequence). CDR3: CSARTGYEQYF. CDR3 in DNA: TGCAGTGCCAGGACGGGCTACGAGCAGTACTTC.

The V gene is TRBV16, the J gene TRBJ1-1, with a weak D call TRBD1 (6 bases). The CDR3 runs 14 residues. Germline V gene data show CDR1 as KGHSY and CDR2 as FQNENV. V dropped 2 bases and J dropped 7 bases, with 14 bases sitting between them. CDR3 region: CASSQTGQLLEAFF. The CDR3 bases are TGTGCCAGCAGCCAAACGGGACAACTCCTTGAAGCTTTCTTT.

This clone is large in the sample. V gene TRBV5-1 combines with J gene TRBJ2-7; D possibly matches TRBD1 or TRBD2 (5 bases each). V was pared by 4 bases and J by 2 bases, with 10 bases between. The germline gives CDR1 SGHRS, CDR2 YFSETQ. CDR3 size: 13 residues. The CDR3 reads CASSTRGPYEQYF. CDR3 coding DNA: TGCGCCAGCAGCACTAGGGGTCCCTACGAGCAGTACTTC.

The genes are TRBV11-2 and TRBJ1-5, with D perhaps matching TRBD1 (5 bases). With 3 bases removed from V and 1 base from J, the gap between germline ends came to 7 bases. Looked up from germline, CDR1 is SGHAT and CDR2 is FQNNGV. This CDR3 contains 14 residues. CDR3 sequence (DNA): TGTGCCAGCAGCTTGGAGGGGAGCAATCAGCCCCAGCATTTT. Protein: CASSLEGSNQPQHF.